The clone carrying this T cell receptor beta chain came up once. Its specificity is unknown. This entry belongs to a study of shared clonotypes between healthy human individuals. Findings and limits, study-wide: Memory subsets generally showed smaller estimated richness than naive subsets did. Rarefaction revealed incomplete sorted-subset sequencing despite large depth.

Per germline, CDR1 SGHRS and CDR2 YFSETQ. The CDR3 loop spans 15 amino acids. V shed 2 bases and J shed 2 bases, with 11 bases lying between them. The table came from immunoSEQ multiplex PCR; TCRdb's copy has only in-frame clones and leaves some out. The repertoire holds around 200,000 clones, with 65% to 70% as singletons. The V and J genes are TRBV5-1 and TRBJ1-3; D is unclear. Sequencing input: memory CD4+ T cells sorted from blood. Regarding subset: CD45RA-negative fraction. This TCR was sampled from a man younger than 45 in good health. The DNA for the CDR3 is TGCGCCAGCAGCTTACTAACCGGGACTGGAAACACCATATATTTT. This translates into CASSLLTGTGNTIYF. Full variable domain (rest looked up from reference TRBV5-1 and TRBJ1-3): KAGVTQTPRYLIKTRGQQVTLSCSPISGHRSVSWYQQTPGQGLQFLFEYFSETQRNKGNFPGRFSGRQFSNSRSEMNVSTLELGDSALYLCASSLLTGTGNTIYFGEGSWLTVV.